This note documents a single T cell receptor beta chain sequence. This sample is part of a study of cytomegalovirus exposure and HLA in healthy donors. With 60 Vbeta and 13 Jbeta primers, the PCR was carried out. Assay used: immunoSEQ multiplex PCR; TCRdb lists only in-frame clones, some missing. The table shows 120,000 to 150,000 clones, with about 80% occurring only once. V was trimmed by 4 bases and J by 2 bases, leaving 10 bases between them. From germline, CDR1 is SGHDT and CDR2 YYEEEE. The CDR3 contains 14 residues. This rearrangement joins TRBV5-6 to TRBJ1-5, with D possibly being TRBD1 (6 bases). Sequencing used PBMCs. The clonotype comes from a woman aged 25-40 years in good health and CMV-seronegative. CDR3 amino acids: CASSQGHRNQPQHF. CDR3 sequence (DNA): TGTGCCAGCAGCCAGGGACATCGCAATCAGCCCCAGCATTTT.